The 22 T cell receptor beta chains below were found in one sample sequenced in a study of blood T cell repertoires in COVID-19. Assay: immunoSEQ multiplex PCR; the TCRdb copy retains only in-frame clones and omits some. The table has about 170,000 clones, about 85% seen once. Sequenced material: peripheral blood. The receptors were sampled from a human donor with acute or convalescent COVID-19. The donor label of this sample is uncertain.

The rearrangement links TRBV28 to TRBJ1-5; D remains unclear. Trimming removed 3 bases at V and 9 bases at J, with 15 bases between. Germline-derived CDR1 and CDR2 are MDHEN and SYDVKM. The CDR3 length is 14 residues. The CDR3 reads CASSLTAIGRPQHF. The CDR3 DNA reads TGTGCCAGCAGTTTGACTGCCATAGGGAGGCCCCAGCATTTT.

CDR3 in amino acids: CASRPSTGVGSPLHF. The CDR3 bases are TGTGCCAGCAGACCTTCAACAGGGGTGGGTTCACCCCTCCACTTT. The V gene is TRBV7-2, the J gene TRBJ1-6, with TRBD1 matching 7 bases. Germline V gene sequence: CDR1 SGHTA, CDR2 FQGNSA. Germline trimming cut 6 bases from V and 9 bases from J; bases unmatched to any gene: 11. CDR3 length equals 15 residues.

V usage is TRBV30 and J usage is TRBJ1-1; tentatively, D is TRBD1 (6 bases). The CDR3 has 15 residues. The germline V and J ends were trimmed by 0 bases and 5 bases, with 16 bases remaining between them. The germline V gene has CDR1 GTSNPN and CDR2 SVGIG (reference sequence). CDR3 coding DNA: TGTGCCTGGAGTGTCGTAGGCAGGGGTGTTACTGAAGCTTTCTTT. This codes for CAWSVVGRGVTEAFF.

This clone was found a few times. The rearrangement uses TRBV4-2 and TRBJ1-1; D gene ambiguous. The germline gives CDR1 LGHNA, CDR2 YNFKEQ. The ends were cut back, 3 bases at V and 1 base at J, with 6 bases in the middle. The CDR3 is made up of 13 amino acids. The CDR3 region is CASSQSGNTEAFF. The CDR3 bases are TGTGCCAGCAGCCAGTCAGGGAACACTGAAGCTTTCTTT.

This clone is a singleton in its sample. The chain uses TRBV9 and TRBJ2-7, with D hard to call. The CDR3 has 16 amino acids. In germline, CDR1 is SGDLS, CDR2 YYNGEE. Trimming took off 0 bases at V and 5 bases at J, with 18 bases between the two ends. The DNA of the CDR3 is TGTGCCAGCAGCGTAGATCAGTATTTGAGGTTGAACGAGCAGTACTTC. Translation: CASSVDQYLRLNEQYF.

In this sample, this clone turned up once. The chain combines TRBV24-1 with TRBJ2-1; no clear D gene. CDR1 is KGHDR and CDR2 is SFDVKD in the germline V gene. The V and J ends lost 3 bases and 2 bases respectively, with 13 bases between them. The CDR3 extends over 16 amino acids. The CDR3 loop reads CATSDSPSSTYNEQFF. The CDR3 coding sequence is TGTGCCACCAGTGATAGCCCCTCAAGTACCTACAATGAGCAGTTCTTC.

Only one count was recorded for this clone. The CDR3 DNA sequence: TGTGCCAGTAAGGACAGAATTTTTTCACCCCTCCACTTT. The encoded protein is CASKDRIFSPLHF. The chain uses TRBV19 and TRBJ1-6; a weak D match, TRBD1 (6 bases). This CDR3 has 13 amino acids. Germline V gene sequence: CDR1 LNHDA, CDR2 SQIVND (reference sequence). V was cut by 7 bases and J by 9 bases, with 13 bases left in between.

This chain uses TRBV9 with TRBJ1-1, with a weak D call TRBD1 (5 bases). This CDR3 comprises 12 residues. Germline CDR1 SGDLS, CDR2 YYNGEE. V gave up 3 bases and J gave up 10 bases, with 13 bases separating them. This CDR3 is CASSGGQTRAFF. CDR3 DNA: TGTGCCAGCAGCGGGGGCCAGACTCGAGCTTTCTTT.

The chain links TRBV10-2 to TRBJ2-2; no firm D call. The CDR3 has 15 amino acids. The V end lost 4 bases, the J end lost 6 bases, and 15 bases lay between the germline ends. Germline assignment: CDR1 WSHSY and CDR2 SAAADI. CDR3 DNA sequence: TGCGCCAGCAGTGTAGGTCTAGATGGCGCCGGGGAGCTGTTTTTT. It is translated as CASSVGLDGAGELFF.

The CDR3 spells CASSPRQGGGTDTQYF. The CDR3 DNA sequence: TGTGCCAGCTCACCACGGCAGGGTGGTGGCACAGATACGCAGTATTTT. The chain couples TRBV18 to TRBJ2-3, with D perhaps TRBD1 (5 bases). CDR3 size: 16 residues. V lost 1 base to trimming and J lost 1 base, with 12 bases between them. The germline CDR1 and CDR2 sequences are KGHSH and LQKENI.

V and J are TRBV27 and TRBJ1-1; 7 positions match TRBD1. Germline values: CDR1 MNHEY, CDR2 SMNVEV (reference sequence). The ends lost 6 bases at V and 1 base at J; junction bases unmatched: 2. CDR3 length equals 13 residues. The chain's CDR3 is CASRRQGNTEAFF. The CDR3 bases are TGTGCCAGCAGGCGACAGGGGAACACTGAAGCTTTCTTT.

V usage is TRBV6-6 and J usage is TRBJ1-2, with 12 bases identical to TRBD1. Germline CDR1 MNHNY, CDR2 SVGAGI (reference sequence). This CDR3 comprises 15 residues. The V gene end was trimmed by 5 bases and the J gene end by 8 bases; junction bases not matched to a gene: 9. CDR3 sequence: CASSTRGQGAKGYTF. In nucleotides, the CDR3 is TGTGCCAGCAGTACCCGGGGACAGGGGGCTAAGGGCTACACCTTC.

The chain is built from TRBV6-2 or TRBV6-3 and TRBJ2-1; 8 bases agree with TRBD1. Germline V gene sequence: CDR1 MNHEY, CDR2 SVGEGT. The CDR3 consists of 16 residues. V trimming: 5 bases; J trimming: 8 bases; junction bases outside the gene matches: 14. The CDR3 coding sequence is TGTGCCAGCAGTGAGCCAAGGGCGACAGGGGCCTATGAGCAGTTCTTC. Translation: CASSEPRATGAYEQFF.

The V gene is TRBV30, the J gene TRBJ2-3; D unresolved. The CDR3 has 14 amino acids. The germline CDR1 and CDR2 sequences are GTSNPN and SVGIG (reference sequence). V gave up 2 bases and J gave up 0 bases, with 9 bases separating them. DNA for the CDR3: TGTGCCTGGAGTAGTTTAGCCAGCACAGATACGCAGTATTTT. It specifies CAWSSLASTDTQYF.

This sequence joins TRBV3-1 (or the pseudogene TRBV3-2) and TRBJ1-4; D is uncertain. Germline lookup yields CDR1 LGHDT and CDR2 YNNKEL (reference sequence). The CDR3 has 11 residues. The V end was cut by 5 bases, the J end by 8 bases, with 6 bases between. The CDR3 DNA follows: TGTGCCAGCAGCGCGGGGGAAAAACTGTTTTTT. Amino acids: CASSAGEKLFF.

The chain links TRBV11-2 to TRBJ1-5; 9 bases fit TRBD1. CDR3 length equals 12 residues. The germline V gene encodes CDR1 SGHAT and CDR2 FQNNGV. With V trimmed by 5 bases and J by 16 bases, 9 bases remained unmatched. The CDR3 DNA is TGTGCCAGCAGCCCCCCGGGACAGGGTCCCCATTTT. Translating it yields CASSPPGQGPHF.

This chain connects TRBV10-1 to TRBJ1-1, with 8 bases identical to TRBD1. The CDR3 consists of 15 residues. The germline V gene encodes CDR1 WNHNN and CDR2 SYGVQD (reference sequence). Trimming cost V 0 bases and J 7 bases; bases outside gene matches: 7. The CDR3 reads CASSESGTGGGEAFF. The CDR3 DNA reads as TGCGCCAGCAGTGAGTCCGGGACAGGTGGAGGTGAAGCTTTCTTT.

At least ten counts were recorded for this clone. The rearrangement links TRBV4-1 to TRBJ2-7, with 9 bases fitting TRBD1. The CDR3 totals 15 residues. With V trimmed by 1 base and J by 2 bases, 3 bases remained unmatched. The germline V gene encodes CDR1 MGHRA and CDR2 YSYEKL. The CDR3 loop is CASSQGQGGTYEQYF. Written as DNA, the CDR3 is TGCGCCAGCAGCCAAGGACAGGGGGGAACCTACGAGCAGTACTTC.

This clone was recorded only once. The genes are TRBV7-3 and TRBJ2-5; 9 bases agree with TRBD1. The germline V gene encodes CDR1 SGHTA and CDR2 FQGTGA. Trimming at V came to 5 bases and at J to 5 bases, leaving 6 bases not matched to a gene. CDR3 size: 14 residues. DNA for the CDR3: TGTGCCAGCAGCCCACAGGGGGCGGGGGAGACCCAGTACTTC. Amino acids: CASSPQGAGETQYF.

The chain employs TRBV5-1 and TRBJ2-1; 12 positions agree with TRBD2. Trimming removed 0 bases from V and 4 bases from J; junction bases left unmatched: 11. The CDR3 has 19 residues. Looked up from germline, CDR1 is SGHRS and CDR2 is YFSETQ. In DNA, the CDR3 is TGCGCCAGCAGCTTGGGGCCCAGACTAGCGGGGGATATATACAATGAGCAGTTCTTC. Residues: CASSLGPRLAGDIYNEQFF.

The rearrangement joins TRBV18 to TRBJ1-6, with D unclear. The CDR3 is 18 residues long. V lost 0 bases, J lost 10 bases, and 22 bases lay in between. CDR1 and CDR2 (germline): KGHSH, LQKENI. The CDR3 is CASSPPVGNPKWESPLHF. In DNA form, the CDR3 reads TGTGCCAGCTCACCACCTGTCGGGAACCCAAAATGGGAGTCACCCCTCCACTTT.

The chain uses TRBV9 and TRBJ1-2, with a weak D call TRBD1 (6 bases). CDR3 length: 16 amino acids. The germline V gene encodes CDR1 SGDLS and CDR2 YYNGEE. The germline V and J ends were trimmed by 0 bases and 0 bases, with 12 bases remaining between them. As DNA, the CDR3 is TGTGCCAGCAGCGTAGCCCGGGACACTCCTAACTATGGCTACACCTTC. This sequence encodes CASSVARDTPNYGYTF.